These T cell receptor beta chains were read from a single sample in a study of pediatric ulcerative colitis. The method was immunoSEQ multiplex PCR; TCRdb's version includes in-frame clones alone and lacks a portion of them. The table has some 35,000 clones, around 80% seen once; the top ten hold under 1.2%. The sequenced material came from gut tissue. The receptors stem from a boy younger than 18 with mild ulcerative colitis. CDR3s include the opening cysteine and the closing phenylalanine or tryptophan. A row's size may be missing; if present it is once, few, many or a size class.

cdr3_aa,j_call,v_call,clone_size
CASSLVTSGGFAYEQYF,TRBJ2-7,TRBV5-6,-
CASSPRQGRVTGELFF,TRBJ2-2,TRBV7-2,-
CASRLGYSGNTIYF,TRBJ1-3,TRBV6-5,-
CASSIVKGAETQYF,TRBJ2-5,TRBV19,-
CASSAPGQSHTEAFF,TRBJ1-1,TRBV9,once
CASSAPPGQGGGYTF,TRBJ1-2,TRBV9,few
CASSELRLVGGGELFF,TRBJ2-2,TRBV6-1,-
CASSPGGTDTQYF,TRBJ2-3,TRBV7-7,-
CASSKGSGTGFGYTF,TRBJ1-2,TRBV6-1,few
CASSILRQPQHF,TRBJ1-5,TRBV19,-
CASSLVPSGETEAFF,TRBJ1-1,TRBV7-6,-
CSVEVPETSGNEQYF,TRBJ2-7,TRBV29-1,-
CASTRGTNQPQHF,TRBJ1-5,TRBV5-8,few
CASSPQGPATQYF,TRBJ2-3,TRBV4-2,-
CASSPSPSNEQFF,TRBJ2-1,TRBV7-3,-
CASNTDRGYEQYF,TRBJ2-7,TRBV6-1,once
CASSLLAGISYNEQFF,TRBJ2-1,TRBV5-6,-
CASSFSGVGGYTF,TRBJ1-2,TRBV5-4,-
CASSSFSTGELFF,TRBJ2-2,TRBV7-9,-
CAWRVPPGDGDNEKLFF,TRBJ1-4,TRBV30,-
CAWTGVRPGPISGNTIYF,TRBJ1-3,TRBV30,-
CASSPWTSGAPTRTQYF,TRBJ2-5,TRBV18,-
CASRVDGYSGNTIYF,TRBJ1-3,TRBV6-1,-
CASSPPRQSDVATNEKLFF,TRBJ1-4,TRBV18,-
CASSQTSTEAFF,TRBJ1-1,TRBV5-6,-
CASSQGQELYTDTQYF,TRBJ2-3,TRBV4-2,-
CASSARTATDTQYF,TRBJ2-3,TRBV11-3,-
CASSLGPGFVGNEQFF,TRBJ2-1,TRBV27,-
CATSRAGDQPQHF,TRBJ1-5,TRBV15,-
CASRKGIGRDTEAFF,TRBJ1-1,TRBV6-1,-
CASSLSGGATDTQYF,TRBJ2-3,TRBV11-3,-
CAISRTGDNYGYTF,TRBJ1-2,TRBV10-3,-
CASSSTGPNEQYF,TRBJ2-7,TRBV19,-
CAWTRAGVVQETQYF,TRBJ2-5,TRBV30,-
CASSIVGGASTDTQYF,TRBJ2-3,TRBV19,once